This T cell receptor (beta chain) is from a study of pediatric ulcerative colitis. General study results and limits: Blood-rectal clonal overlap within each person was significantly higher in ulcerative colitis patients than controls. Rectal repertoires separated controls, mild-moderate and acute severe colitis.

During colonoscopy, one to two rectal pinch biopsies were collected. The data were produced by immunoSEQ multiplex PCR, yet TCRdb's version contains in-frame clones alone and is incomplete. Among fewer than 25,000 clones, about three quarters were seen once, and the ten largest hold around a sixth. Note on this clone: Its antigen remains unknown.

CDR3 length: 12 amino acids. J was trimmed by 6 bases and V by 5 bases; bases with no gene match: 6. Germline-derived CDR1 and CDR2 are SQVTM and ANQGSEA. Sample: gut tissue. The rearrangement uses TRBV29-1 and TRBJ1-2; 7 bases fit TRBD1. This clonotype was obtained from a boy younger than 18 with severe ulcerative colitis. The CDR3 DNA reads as TGCAGCGTTTTGACAGGGAACGATGGCTACACCTTC. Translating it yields CSVLTGNDGYTF.